These 3 T cell receptor beta chains were all obtained from the same sample, sequenced in a study of CD8+ T cells in alopecia areata. Sequencing templates came from extracted RNA that was reverse transcribed into cDNA. Method: immunoSEQ multiplex PCR; TCRdb's copy keeps in-frame clones and lacks some. There are a few hundred thousand clones in the sample; approximately 70% occur only once, and around 1.3% lies in the top ten. Noted treatment: oral pan-JAK inhibitor, 5-10 mg twice daily. This sample comprised CD4+ T cells sorted from blood, obtained around week 42, from a patient treated with tofacitinib. The receptors were gathered from a human donor with alopecia areata.

The chain uses TRBV5-6 and TRBJ2-7, with 10 bases aligning to TRBD1. The germline V gene has CDR1 SGHDT and CDR2 YYEEEE. CDR3 length: 14 residues. J lost 2 bases, V lost 4 bases, and 3 bases had no gene match. The CDR3 DNA follows: TGTGCCAGCAGCCCAGGACAGGGGGCCTACGAGCAGTACTTC. It specifies CASSPGQGAYEQYF.

This chain connects TRBV4-3 to TRBJ2-1, with 7 bases lining up with TRBD2. Germline V gene sequence: CDR1 LGHNA, CDR2 YSLEER. Unmatched junction bases numbered 8, after V lost 1 base and J lost 2 bases. The CDR3 contains 17 residues. CDR3 region: CASSQAGGIGAYNEQFF. CDR3 nucleotide sequence: TGCGCCAGCAGCCAAGCGGGGGGAATAGGGGCCTACAATGAGCAGTTCTTC.

This chain connects TRBV7-6 to TRBJ1-5; the D is unclear. The V gene's germline CDR1 is SGHVS and CDR2 FNYEAQ. The CDR3 spans 15 residues. The V gene lost 5 bases and the J gene lost 3 bases, with 14 bases spanning the gap. The CDR3 sequence is CASSLGWAPNQPQHF. CDR3 sequence (DNA): TGTGCCAGCAGCCTAGGTTGGGCCCCCAATCAGCCCCAGCATTTT.